Listed below are T cell receptor beta chains from one sample, sequenced in a study of molecular identifiers for immune sequencing clone quantification. TCRdb called the PCR reads again in MiXCR, with one record for every CDR3 protein. The sample holds 85,000 to 95,000 distinct CDR3 sequences, roughly 20% seen once. Material: naive CD8+ T cells from blood, with Jurkat cell RNA spiked in. Receptors were obtained from a human donor in good health. Some libraries in this study had Jurkat cell RNA spiked in. Both conserved end residues are trimmed from each CDR3. Clone size appears in some rows only: once, few, many, or a class for an expanded clone.

v_call clone_size cdr3_aa
TRBV12-3/TRBV12-4 - ASSLSPGREQF
TRBV7-9 many ASSLSFRGTEAF
TRBV6-6 many ASSYTTVNYGYT
TRBV30 many AWTRMSRNNEQF
TRBV27 many ASSPTPPVELF
TRBV7-2 many ASSRTGNTIY
TRBV7-7 many ASSLEPGTGGQTQY
TRBV6-5 few ASKIEGGRTEAF
TRBV7-3 many ASSLRAVNSNQPQH
TRBV15 many ATSRDLESTARRGQF
TRBV4-3 many ASSPGLAGYEQY
TRBV10-3 - AISGTGIAVNNEQF
TRBV9 many ASRGREDTQY
TRBV4-2 - ASSQDSSSSLRYNEQF
TRBV4-3 many ASSQDLGKPWGEQY
TRBV10-2 many ASRGTSGDGAQY
TRBV20-1 few SARGDRGYGHT
TRBV4-3 - ASSTRQGPNEKLF
TRBV5-3 many ASSLEGSNQDTQY
TRBV27 once ASSLLRGTSGVYEQC
TRBV15 many ATSRVRAPADTQY
TRBV7-3 many ASSLVPPGEQY
TRBV24-1 many ASNFGLDWF
TRBV9 few ASSAGPPGILTTSDSGNTIY
TRBV19 many ASYPDGVGGYT
TRBV4-3 many ASSQGLGLAGNEQF
TRBV27 few ASSLVQGQGETQY
TRBV20-1 many SARETRGSGNTIY
TRBV11-2 many ASSLVGTYLTDTQY
TRBV20-1 many SARDLALSTDTQY
TRBV11-2 many ASSPRTLYEQY
TRBV5-6 many ASSIGQKTGPYNSPLH
TRBV19 many ASSFRGFYNEQF
TRBV19 few AGSIWQQETQY
TRBV5-5 many ASNQYSTSNNEQF
TRBV28 many ASSLRASASYEQY
TRBV28 many ASSFRGRFTEAF
TRBV27 - ASSQWNRPQH
TRBV4-1 few ASSRPPGTAQETQY
TRBV19 few ASSFQNRLIAF